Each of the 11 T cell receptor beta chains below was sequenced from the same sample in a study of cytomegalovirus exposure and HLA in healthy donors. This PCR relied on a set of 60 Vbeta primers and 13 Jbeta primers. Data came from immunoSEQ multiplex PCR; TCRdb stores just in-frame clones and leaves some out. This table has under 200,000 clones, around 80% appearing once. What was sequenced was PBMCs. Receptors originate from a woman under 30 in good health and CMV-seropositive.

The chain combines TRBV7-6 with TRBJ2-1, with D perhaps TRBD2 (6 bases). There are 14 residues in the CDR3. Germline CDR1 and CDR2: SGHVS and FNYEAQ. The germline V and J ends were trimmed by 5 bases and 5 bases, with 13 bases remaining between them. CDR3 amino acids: CASSRTGRNNEQFF. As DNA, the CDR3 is TGTGCCAGCAGCAGGACCGGGAGAAACAATGAGCAGTTCTTC.

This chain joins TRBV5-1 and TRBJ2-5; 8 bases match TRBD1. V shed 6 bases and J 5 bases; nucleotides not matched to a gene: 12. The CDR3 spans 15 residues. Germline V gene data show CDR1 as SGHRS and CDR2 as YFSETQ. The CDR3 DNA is TGCGCCAGCACCAAAGCATTGACAGGGGTGGAGACCCAGTACTTC. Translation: CASTKALTGVETQYF.

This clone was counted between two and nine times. As DNA, the CDR3 is TGCGCCAGCAGCCTCAAGACAGGAGGGAACACTGAAGCTTTCTTT. This translates into CASSLKTGGNTEAFF. The chain couples TRBV5-1 to TRBJ1-1, with D possibly TRBD1 on 6 matching bases. CDR1 is SGHRS, CDR2 YFSETQ, per germline. V was shortened by 4 bases and J by 1 base, with 14 bases between the two germline ends. This CDR3 comprises 15 residues.

The CDR3 is CASSGSGGGSYEQYF. The DNA of the CDR3 is TGTGCCAGCAGCGGTAGCGGGGGGGGTTCCTACGAGCAGTACTTC. The chain combines TRBV7-2 with TRBJ2-7; 11 bases are a match to TRBD2. The V gene end was trimmed by 5 bases and the J gene end by 1 base; junction bases not matched to a gene: 4. Germline V gives CDR1 SGHTA, CDR2 FQGNSA. The CDR3 is made up of 15 amino acids.

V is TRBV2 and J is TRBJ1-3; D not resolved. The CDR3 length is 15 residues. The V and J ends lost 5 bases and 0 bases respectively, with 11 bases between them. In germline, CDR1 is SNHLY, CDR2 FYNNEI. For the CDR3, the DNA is TGTGCCAGCAGTCCCGGAGGGAACTCTGGAAACACCATATATTTT. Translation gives CASSPGGNSGNTIYF.

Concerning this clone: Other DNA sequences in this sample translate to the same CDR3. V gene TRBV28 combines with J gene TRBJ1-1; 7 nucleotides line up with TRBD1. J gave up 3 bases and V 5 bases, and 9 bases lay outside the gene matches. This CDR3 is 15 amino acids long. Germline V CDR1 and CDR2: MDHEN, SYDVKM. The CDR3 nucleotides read TGTGCCAGCAGTCTCCCCCGACAGGGAGACACTGAAGCTTTCTTT. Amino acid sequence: CASSLPRQGDTEAFF.

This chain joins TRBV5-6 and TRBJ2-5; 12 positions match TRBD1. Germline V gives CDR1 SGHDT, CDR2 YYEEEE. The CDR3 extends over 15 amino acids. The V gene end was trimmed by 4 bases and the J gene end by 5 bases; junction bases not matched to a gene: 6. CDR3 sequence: CASSAGTGGLETQYF. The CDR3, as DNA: TGTGCCAGCAGCGCCGGGACAGGGGGCTTGGAGACCCAGTACTTC.

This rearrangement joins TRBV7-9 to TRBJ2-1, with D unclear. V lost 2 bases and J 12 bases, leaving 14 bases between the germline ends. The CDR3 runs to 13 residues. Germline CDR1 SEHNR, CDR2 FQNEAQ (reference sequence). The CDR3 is CASSLPYDFLQFF. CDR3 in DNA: TGTGCCAGCAGCTTACCCTACGACTTCTTGCAGTTCTTC.

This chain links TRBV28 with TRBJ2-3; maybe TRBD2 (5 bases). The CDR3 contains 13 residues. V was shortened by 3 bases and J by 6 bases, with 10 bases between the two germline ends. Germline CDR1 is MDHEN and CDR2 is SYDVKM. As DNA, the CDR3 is TGTGCCAGCAGTTTGGGAGCCGACGATACGCAGTATTTT. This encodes CASSLGADDTQYF.

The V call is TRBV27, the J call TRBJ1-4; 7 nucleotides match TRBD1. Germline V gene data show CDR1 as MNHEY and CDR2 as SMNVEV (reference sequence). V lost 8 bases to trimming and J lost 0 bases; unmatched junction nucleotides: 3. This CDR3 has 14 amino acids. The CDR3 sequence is CASRGQATNEKLFF. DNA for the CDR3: TGTGCCAGCCGAGGACAGGCAACTAATGAAAAACTGTTTTTT.

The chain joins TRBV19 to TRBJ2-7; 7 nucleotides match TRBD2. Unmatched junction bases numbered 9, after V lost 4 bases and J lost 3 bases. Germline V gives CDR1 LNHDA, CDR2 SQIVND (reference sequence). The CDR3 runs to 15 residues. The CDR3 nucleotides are TGTGCCAGTAGTAGCCCCCAGCGGGAACTCTACGAGCAGTACTTC. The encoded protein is CASSSPQRELYEQYF.